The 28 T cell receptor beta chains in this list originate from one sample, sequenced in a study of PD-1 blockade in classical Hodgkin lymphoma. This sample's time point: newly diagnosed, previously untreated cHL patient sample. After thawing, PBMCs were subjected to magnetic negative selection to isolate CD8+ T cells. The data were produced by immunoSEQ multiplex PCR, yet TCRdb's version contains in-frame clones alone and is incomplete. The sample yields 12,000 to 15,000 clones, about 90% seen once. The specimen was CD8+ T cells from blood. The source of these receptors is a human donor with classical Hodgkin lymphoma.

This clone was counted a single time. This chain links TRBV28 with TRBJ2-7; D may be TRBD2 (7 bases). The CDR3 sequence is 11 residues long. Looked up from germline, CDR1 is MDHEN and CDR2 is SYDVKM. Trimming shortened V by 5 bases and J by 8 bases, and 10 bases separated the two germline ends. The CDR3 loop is CASSRGAQQYF. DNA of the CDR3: TGTGCCAGCAGTCGGGGGGCCCAGCAGTACTTC.

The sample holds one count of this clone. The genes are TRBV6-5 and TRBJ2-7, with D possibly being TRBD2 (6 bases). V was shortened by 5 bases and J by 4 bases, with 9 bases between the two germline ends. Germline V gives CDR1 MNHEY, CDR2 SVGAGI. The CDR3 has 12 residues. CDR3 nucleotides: TGTGCCAGCAGTCACCGGGGGTACGAGCAGTACTTC. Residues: CASSHRGYEQYF.

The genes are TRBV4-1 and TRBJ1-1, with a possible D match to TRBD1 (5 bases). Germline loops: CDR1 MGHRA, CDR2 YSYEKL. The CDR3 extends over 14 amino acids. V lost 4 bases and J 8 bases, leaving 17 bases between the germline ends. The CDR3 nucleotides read TGCGCCAGCAGCCTAGGGGCGCAAAAGACGGAAGCTTTCTTT. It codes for CASSLGAQKTEAFF.

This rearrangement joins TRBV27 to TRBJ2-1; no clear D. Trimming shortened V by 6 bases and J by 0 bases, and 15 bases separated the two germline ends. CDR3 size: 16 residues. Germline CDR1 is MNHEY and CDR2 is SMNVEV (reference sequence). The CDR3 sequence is CASSTSGESSYNEQFF. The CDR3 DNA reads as TGTGCCAGCAGCACCTCCGGAGAGAGCTCCTACAATGAGCAGTTCTTC.

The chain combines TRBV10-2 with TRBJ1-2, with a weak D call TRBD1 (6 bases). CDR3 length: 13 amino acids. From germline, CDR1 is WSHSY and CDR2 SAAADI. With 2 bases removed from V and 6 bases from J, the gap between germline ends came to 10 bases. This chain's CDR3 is CASSETGRNGYTF. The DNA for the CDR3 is TGCGCCAGCAGTGAGACAGGGCGTAATGGCTACACCTTC.

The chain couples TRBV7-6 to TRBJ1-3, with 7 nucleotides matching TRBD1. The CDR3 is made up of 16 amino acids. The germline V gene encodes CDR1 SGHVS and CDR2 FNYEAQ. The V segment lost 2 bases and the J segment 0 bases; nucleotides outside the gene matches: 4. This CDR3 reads CASSLTDRTSGNTIYF. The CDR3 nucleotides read TGTGCCAGCAGCTTAACGGACAGGACCTCTGGAAACACCATATATTTT.

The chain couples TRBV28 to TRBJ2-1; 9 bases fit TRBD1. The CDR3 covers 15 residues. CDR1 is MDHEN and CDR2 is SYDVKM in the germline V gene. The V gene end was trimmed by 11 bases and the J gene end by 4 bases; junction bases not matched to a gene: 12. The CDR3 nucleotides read TGTGCCTCCTTCCCCGGGACAGGGATGTACAATGAGCAGTTCTTC. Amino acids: CASFPGTGMYNEQFF.

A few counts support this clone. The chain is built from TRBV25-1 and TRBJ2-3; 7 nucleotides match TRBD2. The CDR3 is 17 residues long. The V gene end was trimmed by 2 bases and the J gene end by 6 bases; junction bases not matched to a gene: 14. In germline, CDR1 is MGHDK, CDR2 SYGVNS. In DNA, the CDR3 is TGTGCCAGCAGTGAAAGCTTGCTCGCGGGAGTAACGGATACGCAGTATTTT. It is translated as CASSESLLAGVTDTQYF.

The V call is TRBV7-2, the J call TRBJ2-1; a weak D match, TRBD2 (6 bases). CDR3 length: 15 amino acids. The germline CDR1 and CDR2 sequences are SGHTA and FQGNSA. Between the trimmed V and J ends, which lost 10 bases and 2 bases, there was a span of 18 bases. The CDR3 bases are TGTGCCAACAAGGGACTCGGTAATCCCTACAATGAGCAGTTCTTC. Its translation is CANKGLGNPYNEQFF.

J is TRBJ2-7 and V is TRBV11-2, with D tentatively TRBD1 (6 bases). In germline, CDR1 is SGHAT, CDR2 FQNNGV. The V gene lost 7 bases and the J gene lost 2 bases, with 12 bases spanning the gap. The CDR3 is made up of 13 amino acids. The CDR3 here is CASTQGTPYEQYF. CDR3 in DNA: TGTGCCAGCACCCAGGGGACCCCCTACGAGCAGTACTTC.

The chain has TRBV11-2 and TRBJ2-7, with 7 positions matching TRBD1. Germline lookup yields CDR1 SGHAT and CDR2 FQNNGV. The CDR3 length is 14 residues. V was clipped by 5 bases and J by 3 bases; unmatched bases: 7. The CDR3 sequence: CASSHRQGNYEQYF. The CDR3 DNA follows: TGTGCCAGCAGCCACCGACAGGGAAACTACGAGCAGTACTTC.

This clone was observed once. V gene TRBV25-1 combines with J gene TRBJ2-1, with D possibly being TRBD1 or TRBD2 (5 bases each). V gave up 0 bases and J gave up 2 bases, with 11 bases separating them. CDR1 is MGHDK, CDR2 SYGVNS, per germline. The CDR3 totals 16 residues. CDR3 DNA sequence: TGTGCCAGCAGTGAATATCAAGGGGACCCCTACAATGAGCAGTTCTTC. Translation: CASSEYQGDPYNEQFF.

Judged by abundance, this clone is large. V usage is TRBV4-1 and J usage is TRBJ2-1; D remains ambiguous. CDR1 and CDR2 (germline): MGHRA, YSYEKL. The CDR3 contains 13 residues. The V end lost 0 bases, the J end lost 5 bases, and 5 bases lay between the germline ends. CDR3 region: CASSQDRHNEQFF. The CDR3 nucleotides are TGCGCCAGCAGCCAAGACAGGCACAATGAGCAGTTCTTC.

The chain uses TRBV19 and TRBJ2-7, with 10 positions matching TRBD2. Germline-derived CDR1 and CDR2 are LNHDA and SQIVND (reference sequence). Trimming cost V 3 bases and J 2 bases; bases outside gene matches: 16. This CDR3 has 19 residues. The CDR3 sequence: CASSIGRQTGTSVPYEQYF. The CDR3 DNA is TGTGCCAGTAGTATCGGGCGACAGACCGGGACTAGCGTGCCCTACGAGCAGTACTTC.

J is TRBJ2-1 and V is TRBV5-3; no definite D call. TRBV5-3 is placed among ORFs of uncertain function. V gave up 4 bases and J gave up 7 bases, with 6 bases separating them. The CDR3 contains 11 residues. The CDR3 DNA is TGTGCCAGAAGCAGTAGGAATGAGCAGTTCTTC. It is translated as CARSSRNEQFF.

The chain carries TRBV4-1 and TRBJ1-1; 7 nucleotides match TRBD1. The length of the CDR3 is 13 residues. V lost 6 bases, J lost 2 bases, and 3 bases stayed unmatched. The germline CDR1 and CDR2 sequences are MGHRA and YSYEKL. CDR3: CASRTGPNTEAFF. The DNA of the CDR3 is TGCGCCAGCAGGACAGGGCCTAACACTGAAGCTTTCTTT.

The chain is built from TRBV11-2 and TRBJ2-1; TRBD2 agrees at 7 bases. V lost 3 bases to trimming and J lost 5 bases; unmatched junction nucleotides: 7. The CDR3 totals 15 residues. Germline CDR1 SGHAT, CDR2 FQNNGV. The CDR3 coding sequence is TGTGCCAGCAGCTTTAGAGCGGGACGAAACAATGAGCAGTTCTTC. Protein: CASSFRAGRNNEQFF.

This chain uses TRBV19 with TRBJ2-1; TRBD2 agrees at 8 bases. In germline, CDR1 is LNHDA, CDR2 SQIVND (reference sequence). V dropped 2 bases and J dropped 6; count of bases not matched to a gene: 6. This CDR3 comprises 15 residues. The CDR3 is CASSIKSGSFNEQFF. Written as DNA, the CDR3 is TGTGCCAGTAGTATAAAAAGCGGGAGCTTCAATGAGCAGTTCTTC.

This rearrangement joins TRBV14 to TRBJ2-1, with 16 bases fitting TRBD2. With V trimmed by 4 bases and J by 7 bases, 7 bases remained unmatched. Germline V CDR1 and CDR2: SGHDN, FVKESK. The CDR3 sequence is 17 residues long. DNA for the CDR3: TGTGCCAGCAGCCCTGGGACTAGCGGGAGGGTGGATAATGAGCAGTTCTTC. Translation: CASSPGTSGRVDNEQFF.

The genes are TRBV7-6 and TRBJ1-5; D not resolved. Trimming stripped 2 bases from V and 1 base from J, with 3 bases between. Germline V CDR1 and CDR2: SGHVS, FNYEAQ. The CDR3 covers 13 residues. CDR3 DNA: TGTGCCAGCAGCTTATCCAGCAATCAGCCCCAGCATTTT. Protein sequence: CASSLSSNQPQHF.

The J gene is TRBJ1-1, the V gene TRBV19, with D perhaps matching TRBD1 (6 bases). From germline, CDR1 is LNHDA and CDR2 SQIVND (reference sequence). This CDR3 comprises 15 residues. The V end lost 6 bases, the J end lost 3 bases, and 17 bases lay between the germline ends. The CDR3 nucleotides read TGTGCCAGTAGCACGACAGGCCCGGTTCACACTGAAGCTTTCTTT. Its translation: CASSTTGPVHTEAFF.

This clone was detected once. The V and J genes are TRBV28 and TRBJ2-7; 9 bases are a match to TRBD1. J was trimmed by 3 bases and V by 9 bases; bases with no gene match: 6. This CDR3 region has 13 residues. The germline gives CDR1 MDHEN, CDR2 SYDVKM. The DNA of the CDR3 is TGTGCCAGTACACCGGGACAGGGCTACGAGCAGTACTTC. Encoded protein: CASTPGQGYEQYF.

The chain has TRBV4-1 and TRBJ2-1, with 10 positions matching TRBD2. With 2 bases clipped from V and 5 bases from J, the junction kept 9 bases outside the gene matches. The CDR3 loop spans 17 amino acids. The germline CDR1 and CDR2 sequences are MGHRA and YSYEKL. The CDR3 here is CASSQRLLAGVDNEQFF. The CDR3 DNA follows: TGCGCCAGCAGCCAAAGGCTCCTAGCGGGAGTAGACAATGAGCAGTTCTTC.

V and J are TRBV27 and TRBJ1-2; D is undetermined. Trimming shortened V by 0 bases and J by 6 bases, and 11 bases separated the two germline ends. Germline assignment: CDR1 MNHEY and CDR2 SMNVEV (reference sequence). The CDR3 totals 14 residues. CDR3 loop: CASSLSWGWDGYTF. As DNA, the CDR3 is TGTGCCAGCAGTTTATCTTGGGGATGGGATGGCTACACCTTC.

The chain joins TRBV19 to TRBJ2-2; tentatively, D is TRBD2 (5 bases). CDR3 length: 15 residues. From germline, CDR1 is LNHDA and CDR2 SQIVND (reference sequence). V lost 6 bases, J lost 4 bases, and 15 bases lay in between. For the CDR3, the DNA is TGTGCCAGTAGATCCCGCGGAGGTGGCACCGGGGAGCTGTTTTTT. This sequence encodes CASRSRGGGTGELFF.

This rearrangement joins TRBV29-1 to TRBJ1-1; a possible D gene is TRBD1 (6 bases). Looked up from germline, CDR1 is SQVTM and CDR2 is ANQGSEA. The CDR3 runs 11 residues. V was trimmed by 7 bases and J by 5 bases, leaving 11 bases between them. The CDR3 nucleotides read TGCAGCGCCCAGGGGAGGACTGAAGCTTTCTTT. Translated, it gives CSAQGRTEAFF.

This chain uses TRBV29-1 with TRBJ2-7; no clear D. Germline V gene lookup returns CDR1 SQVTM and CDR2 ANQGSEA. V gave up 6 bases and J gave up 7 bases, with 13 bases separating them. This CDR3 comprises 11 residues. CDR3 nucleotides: TGCAGCGTAACCCTAGACGGGGAGCAGTACTTC. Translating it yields CSVTLDGEQYF.

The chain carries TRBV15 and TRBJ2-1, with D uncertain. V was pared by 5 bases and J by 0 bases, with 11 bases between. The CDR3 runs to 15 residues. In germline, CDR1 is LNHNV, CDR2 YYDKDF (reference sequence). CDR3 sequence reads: CATSGSASSYNEQFF. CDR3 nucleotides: TGTGCCACCAGCGGATCCGCTAGCTCCTACAATGAGCAGTTCTTC.